The TCR beta chain described here comes from a study of blood T cell repertoires in COVID-19. Study summary: The analysed material was cDNA or gDNA that came from T cells, B-cell-depleted T cells, or PBMCs.

The germline CDR1 and CDR2 sequences are SGHTA and FQGNSA. The CDR3 extends over 13 amino acids. Trimming cost V 4 bases and J 4 bases, with 9 bases left between them. The table came from immunoSEQ multiplex PCR; TCRdb's copy has only in-frame clones and leaves some out. The sample has under 130,000 clones, roughly 85% seen once; the top ten hold over 15%. The specimen was peripheral blood. The clonotype originates from a woman of 80 years or more with acute or convalescent COVID-19. The chain joins TRBV7-2 to TRBJ2-3, with D perhaps TRBD2 (6 bases). CDR3 sequence (DNA): TGTGCCAGCAGCTCCTGGGGGGCAGATACGCAGTATTTT. Translation gives CASSSWGADTQYF.